This TCR beta chain was found in a study of OX40 agonist ivuxolimab in advanced cancers. Study overall: Dose-escalation subjects each had hepatocellular carcinoma, melanoma, renal cell or head and neck cancer.

Trimming removed 0 bases at V and 5 bases at J, with 13 bases between. This CDR3 spans 15 amino acids. Germline values: CDR1 MNHEY, CDR2 SVGAGI. Anyone with autoimmune disease history or systemic immunosuppression was excluded. Some clones are missing from TCRdb's copy, which holds only in-frame ones; the method was immunoSEQ multiplex PCR. The sample records some 86,000 clones, about nine tenths being singletons. The source of this sequence is an adult with an advanced solid tumor such as melanoma, head and neck, liver or kidney cancer. The source material was CD4+ or CD8+ T cells sorted from blood, sampled in a trial of the OX40 agonist ivuxolimab. The chain carries TRBV6-5 and TRBJ1-2; no firm D call. The CDR3 spells CASSYSGRGWYGYTF. CDR3 bases: TGTGCCAGCAGTTACTCCGGGAGAGGGTGGTATGGCTACACCTTC.